A selection of T cell receptor beta chains follows, all from one sample in a study of cytomegalovirus exposure and HLA in healthy donors. Clones were read by immunoSEQ multiplex PCR, and TCRdb kept only the in-frame ones, dropping some. The data hold 75,000 to 95,000 clones, with around 80% observed a single time. The sequenced sample was PBMCs. The receptors shown here come from a male donor in good health and CMV-seropositive. Each CDR3 is given with its conserved first and last residue. The D gene is left open where the match is weak. For some rows the clone size is stated as once, few or many, or as a class when expanded; others skip it.

size: .; D: .; V: TRBV14; J: TRBJ1-6; CDR3: CASSQEAGLSPLHF; DNA: TGTGCCAGCAGCCAAGAGGCAGGCCTGTCACCCCTCCACTTT
size: .; D: .; V: TRBV19; J: TRBJ2-7; CDR3: CASSMLLSSYEQYF; DNA: TGTGCCAGTAGTATGCTCCTGAGCTCCTACGAGCAGTACTTC
size: .; D: .; V: TRBV28; J: TRBJ2-5; CDR3: CASSLVGRREETQYF; DNA: TGTGCCAGCAGTTTAGTGGGGAGGCGAGAAGAGACCCAGTACTTC
size: .; D: .; V: TRBV6-1; J: TRBJ1-6; CDR3: CASSEQGGSPLHF; DNA: TGTGCCAGCAGCGAACAGGGAGGATCACCCCTCCACTTT
size: .; D: .; V: TRBV10-1; J: TRBJ1-4; CDR3: CASSESREKLFF; DNA: TGCGCCAGCAGTGAGTCCCGGGAAAAACTGTTTTTT
size: .; D: TRBD1; V: TRBV9; J: TRBJ2-7; CDR3: CASSEQGMISSEQYF; DNA: TGTGCCAGCAGCGAACAGGGGATGATTTCCAGCGAGCAGTACTTC
size: .; D: TRBD1; V: TRBV28; J: TRBJ2-7; CDR3: CASSERQGWGYEQYF; DNA: TGTGCCAGCAGTGAGAGACAGGGTTGGGGCTACGAGCAGTACTTC
size: .; D: TRBD2; V: TRBV6-6; J: TRBJ2-3; CDR3: CASRAAGGPSTDTQYF; DNA: TGTGCCAGCAGGGCCGCGGGGGGGCCTAGCACAGATACGCAGTATTTT
size: .; D: TRBD2; V: TRBV7-2; J: TRBJ2-3; CDR3: CASRASGSPQYF; DNA: TGTGCCAGCAGGGCTAGCGGGAGCCCGCAGTATTTT
size: .; D: .; V: TRBV5-5; J: TRBJ2-7; CDR3: CASSLDGRVRSYEQYF; DNA: TGTGCCAGCAGCTTGGATGGGCGGGTCAGGTCCTACGAGCAGTACTTC
size: .; D: TRBD1; V: TRBV6-5; J: TRBJ2-5; CDR3: CASSLGRGLGETQYF; DNA: TGTGCCAGCAGCCTTGGTAGGGGGCTCGGGGAGACCCAGTACTTC
size: .; D: TRBD2; V: TRBV5-1; J: TRBJ2-3; CDR3: CASSLTSGSTDTQYF; DNA: TGCGCCAGCAGCTTGACTAGCGGGAGCACAGATACGCAGTATTTT
size: .; D: TRBD1; V: TRBV19; J: TRBJ1-1; CDR3: CASSIQGAGPEAFF; DNA: TGTGCCAGTAGTATTCAGGGGGCAGGCCCTGAAGCTTTCTTT
size: .; D: TRBD2; V: TRBV2; J: TRBJ2-5; CDR3: CASMLAGVGETQYF; DNA: TGTGCCAGCATGCTAGCGGGAGTCGGAGAGACCCAGTACTTC
size: .; D: .; V: TRBV7-2; J: TRBJ2-3; CDR3: CASSRSADTQYF; DNA: TGTGCCAGCAGCCGTAGCGCAGATACGCAGTATTTT
size: .; D: .; V: TRBV6-5; J: TRBJ1-5; CDR3: CASRGTFDQPQHF; DNA: TGTGCCAGCAGGGGCACCTTCGACCAGCCCCAGCATTTT
size: few; D: .; V: TRBV9; J: TRBJ1-4; CDR3: CASSERAVPTNEKLFF; DNA: TGTGCCAGCAGCGAGCGGGCGGTACCAACTAATGAAAAACTGTTTTTT
size: .; D: TRBD2; V: TRBV5-4; J: TRBJ2-3; CDR3: CASSHGLAAEDTQYF; DNA: TGTGCCAGCAGCCACGGACTAGCCGCGGAAGATACGCAGTATTTT
size: .; D: TRBD2; V: TRBV6-5; J: TRBJ2-1; CDR3: CASSKRLAAYNEQFF; DNA: TGTGCCAGCAGTAAACGACTAGCGGCCTACAATGAGCAGTTCTTC
size: .; D: .; V: TRBV7-9; J: TRBJ1-3; CDR3: CASRLGGGNTIYF; DNA: TGTGCCAGCAGACTCGGCGGGGGAAACACCATATATTTT
size: .; D: TRBD1; V: TRBV4-1; J: TRBJ2-2; CDR3: CASSQRTGGTGELFF; DNA: TGCGCCAGCAGCCAGAGGACAGGGGGTACCGGGGAGCTGTTTTTT
size: .; D: TRBD1; V: TRBV6-4; J: TRBJ1-3; CDR3: CASSDSTGFSGNTIYF; DNA: TGTGCCAGCAGTGACTCGACAGGGTTCTCTGGAAACACCATATATTTT
size: .; D: .; V: TRBV4-1; J: TRBJ1-2; CDR3: CASSQDEEAGQDYGHTF; DNA: TGCGCCAGCAGCCAAGATGAGGAAGCGGGGCAGGACTATGGCCACACCTTC
size: .; D: TRBD1; V: TRBV19; J: TRBJ1-1; CDR3: CASSINTGVTFF; DNA: TGTGCCAGTAGTATAAACACAGGGGTTACTTTCTTT
size: few; D: .; V: TRBV2; J: TRBJ2-7; CDR3: CASGGAYEQYF; DNA: TGTGCCAGCGGAGGGGCCTACGAGCAGTACTTC
size: few; D: TRBD2; V: TRBV7-9; J: TRBJ2-1; CDR3: CASSLLGGDEQFF; DNA: TGTGCCAGCAGCTTGTTGGGGGGGGATGAGCAGTTCTTC
size: .; D: .; V: TRBV7-9; J: TRBJ1-4; CDR3: CASSLVRAAGEKLFF; DNA: TGTGCCAGCAGCTTAGTTAGGGCGGCGGGGGAAAAACTGTTTTTT
size: .; D: .; V: TRBV19; J: TRBJ2-2; CDR3: CASSLTGGTGELFF; DNA: TGTGCCAGTAGTCTAACAGGTGGGACCGGGGAGCTGTTTTTT
size: .; D: .; V: TRBV28; J: TRBJ1-5; CDR3: CASSLRFGSGQPQHF; DNA: TGTGCCAGCAGTTTAAGATTTGGGTCAGGACAGCCCCAGCATTTT
size: few; D: TRBD2; V: TRBV27; J: TRBJ2-7; CDR3: CASSLGLGYEQYF; DNA: TGTGCCAGCAGTTTAGGACTAGGCTACGAGCAGTACTTC
size: .; D: .; V: TRBV1; J: TRBJ2-7; CDR3: CTSSQDLGAPEDYEQYF; DNA: TGCACCAGCAGCCAAGATCTAGGGGCCCCGGAAGACTACGAGCAGTACTTC
size: .; D: .; V: TRBV30; J: TRBJ2-7; CDR3: CAWSVDRASYEQYF; DNA: TGTGCCTGGAGTGTGGACAGAGCATCCTACGAGCAGTACTTC
size: .; D: TRBD1; V: TRBV28; J: TRBJ1-1; CDR3: CASSENRGVTEAFF; DNA: TGTGCCAGCAGTGAAAACAGGGGAGTCACTGAAGCTTTCTTT
size: .; D: TRBD1; V: TRBV30; J: TRBJ2-7; CDR3: CAWSVNPISELGTDSYEQYF; DNA: TGTGCCTGGAGTGTAAACCCTATATCTGAACTGGGGACAGACTCCTACGAGCAGTACTTC
size: .; D: TRBD2; V: TRBV5-4; J: TRBJ2-5; CDR3: CASRWSRGGLGETQYF; DNA: TGTGCCAGCAGGTGGTCCCGGGGGGGCCTCGGGGAGACCCAGTACTTC
size: .; D: TRBD1; V: TRBV5-4; J: TRBJ1-4; CDR3: CASSPGTGGLNEKLFF; DNA: TGTGCCAGCAGCCCTGGGACAGGGGGCCTTAATGAAAAACTGTTTTTT
size: .; D: .; V: TRBV9; J: TRBJ1-1; CDR3: CASSVARMNTEAFF; DNA: TGTGCCAGCAGCGTAGCCAGGATGAACACTGAAGCTTTCTTT
size: .; D: .; V: TRBV13; J: TRBJ2-7; CDR3: CATLAESYEQYF; DNA: TGTGCCACCCTGGCGGAAAGTTACGAGCAGTACTTC
size: .; D: .; V: TRBV5-4; J: TRBJ2-5; CDR3: CASSLAAVETQYF; DNA: TGTGCCAGCAGCTTGGCAGCGGTGGAGACCCAGTACTTC
size: .; D: TRBD1; V: TRBV6-5; J: TRBJ2-7; CDR3: CASSKPGQSSYEQYF; DNA: TGTGCCAGCAGTAAACCGGGACAGAGCTCCTACGAGCAGTACTTC
size: few; D: .; V: TRBV5-8; J: TRBJ2-4; CDR3: CASSGGQLNIQYF; DNA: TGTGCCAGCAGCGGAGGACAGCTAAACATTCAGTACTTC
size: .; D: TRBD2; V: TRBV7-2; J: TRBJ2-1; CDR3: CASSRASGSQRQFF; DNA: TGTGCCAGCTCTCGCGCTAGCGGGTCCCAAAGGCAGTTCTTC